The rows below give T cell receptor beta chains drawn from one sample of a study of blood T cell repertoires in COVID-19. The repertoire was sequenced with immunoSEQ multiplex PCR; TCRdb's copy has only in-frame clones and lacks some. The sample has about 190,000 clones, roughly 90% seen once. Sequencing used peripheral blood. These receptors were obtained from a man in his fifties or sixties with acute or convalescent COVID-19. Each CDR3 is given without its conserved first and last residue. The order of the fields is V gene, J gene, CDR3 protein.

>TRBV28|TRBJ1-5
ASSPLSQPQH
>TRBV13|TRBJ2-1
ASSNRQGTSWFFAEQF
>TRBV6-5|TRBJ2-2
ASRRVGTGELF
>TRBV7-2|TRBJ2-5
ASSSAGRQQTQY
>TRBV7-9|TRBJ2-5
ASSLVGGLQETQY
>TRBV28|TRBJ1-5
ASSPPRASNQPQH
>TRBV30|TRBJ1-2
AWSLGTGINYGYT
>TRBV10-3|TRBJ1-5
ATCDRTNQPQH
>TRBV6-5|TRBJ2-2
ASSYSAGRNTGELF
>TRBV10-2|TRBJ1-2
ASSESRQGAGYGYT
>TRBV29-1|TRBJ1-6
SVGASLNSPLH
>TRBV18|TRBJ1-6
ASSEFGQGGNSPLH
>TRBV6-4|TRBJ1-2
ASRPGTGGSGYT
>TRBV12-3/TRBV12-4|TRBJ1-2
ASRGTGAGGYT
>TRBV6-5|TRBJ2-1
ASSYLTVSYNEQF
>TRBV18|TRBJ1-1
ASTTGLSNTEAF
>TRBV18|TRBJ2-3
ASSQGRGKTDTQY
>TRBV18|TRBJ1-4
ASSPGAPNEKLF
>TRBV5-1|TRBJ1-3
ASSLGGAGNTIY
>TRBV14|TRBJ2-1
ASSQDLRRNEQF
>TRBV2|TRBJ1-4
ASSVGQGLTNEKLF
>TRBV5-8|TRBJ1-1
ASSPTGRRGAF
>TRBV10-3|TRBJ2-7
AYRDSSYEQY
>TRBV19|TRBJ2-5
ASSPHGLPETQY
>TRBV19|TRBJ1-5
ASSIRGRGISNQPQH
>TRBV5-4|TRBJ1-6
ASSLESSYNSPLH
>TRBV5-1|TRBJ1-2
ASSQTGNYGYT
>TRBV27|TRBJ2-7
ASSLRDSNNYEQY
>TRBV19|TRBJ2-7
ASSMFVLAGDEQY
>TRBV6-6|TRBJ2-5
ASSPPSAGTHFAETQY
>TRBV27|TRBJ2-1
ASSLDRVSYNEQF
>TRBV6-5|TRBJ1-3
AAEGSGNTIY
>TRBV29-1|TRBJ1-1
SVEDGALNTEAF
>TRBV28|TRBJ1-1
ASSIRTEMNTEAF
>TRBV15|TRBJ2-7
ATSRGGYEQY
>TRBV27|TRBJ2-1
ASSFRPPGGEQF
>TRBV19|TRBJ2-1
ASRTSGRAGEQF
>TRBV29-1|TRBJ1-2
SVERQADGYT
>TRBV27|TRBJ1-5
ASSPDRFNQPQH
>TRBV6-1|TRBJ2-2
ASSDSGGATGELF
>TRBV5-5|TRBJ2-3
ASSPGHYTTDTQY
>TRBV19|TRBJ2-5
ASMSSASAQY
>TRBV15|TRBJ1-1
ATSRVGGGGEAF
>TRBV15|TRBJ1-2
ATSPSPANYGYT
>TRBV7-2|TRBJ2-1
ASSLTRGRNEQF
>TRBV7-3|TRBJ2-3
ASSGGTSGVIRTDTQY
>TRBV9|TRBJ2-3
ASSIYSGGSTDTQY
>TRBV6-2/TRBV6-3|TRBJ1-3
ASSQIGRGGNTIY
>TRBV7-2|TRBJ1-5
ASSLGGRGNQPQH
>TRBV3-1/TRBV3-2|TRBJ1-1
ASSRGKEAF